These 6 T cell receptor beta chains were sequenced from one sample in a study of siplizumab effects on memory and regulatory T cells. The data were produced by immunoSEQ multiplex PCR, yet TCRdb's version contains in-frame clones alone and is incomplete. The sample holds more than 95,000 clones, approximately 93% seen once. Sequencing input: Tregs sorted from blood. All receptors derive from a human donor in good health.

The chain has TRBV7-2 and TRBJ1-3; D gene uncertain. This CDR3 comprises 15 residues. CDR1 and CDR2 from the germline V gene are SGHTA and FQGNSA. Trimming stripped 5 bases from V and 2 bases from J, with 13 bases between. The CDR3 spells CASSEGTIPGNTIYF. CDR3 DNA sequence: TGTGCCAGCAGCGAAGGCACCATCCCTGGAAACACCATATATTTT.

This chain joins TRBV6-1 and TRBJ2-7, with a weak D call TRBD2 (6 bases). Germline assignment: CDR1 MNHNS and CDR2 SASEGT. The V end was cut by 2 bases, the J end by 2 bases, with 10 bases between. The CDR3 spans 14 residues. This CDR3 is CASSERGGAYEQYF. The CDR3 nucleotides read TGTGCCAGCAGTGAACGGGGCGGGGCCTACGAGCAGTACTTC.

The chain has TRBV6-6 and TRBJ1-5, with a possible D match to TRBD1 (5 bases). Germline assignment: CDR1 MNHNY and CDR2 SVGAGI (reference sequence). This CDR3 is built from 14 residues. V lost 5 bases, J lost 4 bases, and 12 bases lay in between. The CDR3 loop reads CASSSLGGNQPQHF. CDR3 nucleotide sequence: TGTGCCAGCAGTAGCCTCGGGGGGAATCAGCCCCAGCATTTT.

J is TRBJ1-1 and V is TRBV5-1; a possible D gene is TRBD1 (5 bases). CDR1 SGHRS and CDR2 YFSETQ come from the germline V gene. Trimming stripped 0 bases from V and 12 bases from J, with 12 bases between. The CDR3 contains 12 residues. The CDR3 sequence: CASSLEGTVPFF. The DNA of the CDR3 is TGCGCCAGCAGCTTGGAAGGGACGGTGCCTTTCTTT.

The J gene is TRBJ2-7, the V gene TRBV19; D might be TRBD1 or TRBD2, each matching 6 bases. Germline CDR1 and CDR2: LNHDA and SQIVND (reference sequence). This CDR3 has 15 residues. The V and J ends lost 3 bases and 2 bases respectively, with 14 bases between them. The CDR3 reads CASSISGGETYEQYF. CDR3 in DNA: TGTGCCAGTAGTATTTCCGGGGGCGAAACCTACGAGCAGTACTTC.

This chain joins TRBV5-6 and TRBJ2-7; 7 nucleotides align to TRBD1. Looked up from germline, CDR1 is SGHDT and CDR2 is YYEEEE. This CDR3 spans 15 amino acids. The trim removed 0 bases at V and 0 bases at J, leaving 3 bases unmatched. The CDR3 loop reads CASSLAPGGSYEQYF. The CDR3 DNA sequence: TGTGCCAGCAGCTTGGCCCCAGGGGGCTCCTACGAGCAGTACTTC.